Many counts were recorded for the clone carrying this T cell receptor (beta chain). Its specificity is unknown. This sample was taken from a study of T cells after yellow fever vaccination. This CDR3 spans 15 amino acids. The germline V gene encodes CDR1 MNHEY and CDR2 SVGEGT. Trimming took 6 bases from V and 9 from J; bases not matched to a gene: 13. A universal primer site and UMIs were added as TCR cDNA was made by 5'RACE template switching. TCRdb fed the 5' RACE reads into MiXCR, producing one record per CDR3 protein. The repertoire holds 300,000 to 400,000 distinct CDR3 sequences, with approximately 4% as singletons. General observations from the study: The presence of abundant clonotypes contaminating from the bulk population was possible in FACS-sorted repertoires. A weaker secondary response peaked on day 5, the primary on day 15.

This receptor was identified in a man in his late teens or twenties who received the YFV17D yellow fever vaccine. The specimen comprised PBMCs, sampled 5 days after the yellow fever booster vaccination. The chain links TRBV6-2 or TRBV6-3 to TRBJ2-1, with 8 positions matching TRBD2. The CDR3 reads CASRPGLGAVGEQFF. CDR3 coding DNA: TGTGCCAGCAGGCCGGGACTAGGGGCTGTGGGTGAGCAGTTCTTC.